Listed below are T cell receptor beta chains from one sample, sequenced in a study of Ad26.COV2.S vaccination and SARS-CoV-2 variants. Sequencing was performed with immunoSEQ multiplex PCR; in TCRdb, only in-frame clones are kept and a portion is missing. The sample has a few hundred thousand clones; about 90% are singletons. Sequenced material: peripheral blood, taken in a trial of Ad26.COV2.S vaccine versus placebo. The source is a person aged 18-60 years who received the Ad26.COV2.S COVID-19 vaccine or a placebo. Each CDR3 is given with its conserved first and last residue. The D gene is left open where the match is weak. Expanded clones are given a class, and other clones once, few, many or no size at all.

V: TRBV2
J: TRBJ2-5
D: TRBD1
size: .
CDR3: CASSSIGTEETQYF
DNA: TGTGCCAGCAGCTCCATCGGGACAGAAGAGACCCAGTACTTC

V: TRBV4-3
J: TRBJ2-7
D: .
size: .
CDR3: CASSQSGHPAYEQYF
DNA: TGCGCCAGCAGCCAAAGCGGACATCCCGCCTACGAGCAGTACTTC

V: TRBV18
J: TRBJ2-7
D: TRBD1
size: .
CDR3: CASSRGQAYEQYF
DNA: TGTGCCAGCTCGCGGGGACAGGCCTACGAGCAGTACTTC

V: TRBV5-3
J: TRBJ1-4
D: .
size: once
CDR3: CARSSPGAGNEKLFF
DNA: TGTGCCAGAAGCTCGCCGGGGGCAGGTAATGAAAAACTGTTTTTT

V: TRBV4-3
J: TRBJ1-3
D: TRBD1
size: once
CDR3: CASSQDRTGSGNTIYF
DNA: TGCGCCAGCAGCCAAGATAGGACAGGCTCTGGAAACACCATATATTTT

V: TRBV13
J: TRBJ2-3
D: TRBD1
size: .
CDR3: CASSSRTGEADTQYF
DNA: TGTGCCAGCAGCTCCCGGACAGGGGAGGCAGATACGCAGTATTTT

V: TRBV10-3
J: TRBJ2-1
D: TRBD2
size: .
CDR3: CAISENLLAGTGNEQFF
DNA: TGTGCCATCAGTGAGAATCTACTAGCGGGGACGGGAAATGAGCAGTTCTTC

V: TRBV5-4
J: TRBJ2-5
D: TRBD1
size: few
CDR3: CASSLGQGYEETQYF
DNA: TGTGCCAGCAGCTTGGGACAGGGATACGAAGAGACCCAGTACTTC

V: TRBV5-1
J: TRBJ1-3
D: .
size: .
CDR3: CASSPDNTGSGNTIYF
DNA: TGCGCCAGCAGCCCCGACAATACAGGTTCCGGAAACACCATATATTTT

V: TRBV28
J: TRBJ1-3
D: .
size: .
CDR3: CASNRQIQSGNTIYF
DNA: TGTGCCAGCAATCGACAGATACAATCTGGAAACACCATATATTTT

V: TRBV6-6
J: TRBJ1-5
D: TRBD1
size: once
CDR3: CASSPSTGGNNQPQHF
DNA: TGTGCCAGCAGTCCCTCGACAGGGGGTAACAATCAGCCCCAGCATTTT

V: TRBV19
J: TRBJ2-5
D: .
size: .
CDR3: CASTVGPGKQETQYF
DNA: TGTGCCAGCACAGTAGGCCCCGGAAAACAAGAGACCCAGTACTTC

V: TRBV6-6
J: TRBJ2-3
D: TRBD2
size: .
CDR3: CASTRTSVGVDTQYF
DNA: TGTGCCAGCACCCGAACTAGCGTCGGAGTGGATACGCAGTATTTT

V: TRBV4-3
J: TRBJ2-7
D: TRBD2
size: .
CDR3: CASSQSFGDYSYEQYF
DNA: TGCGCCAGCAGCCAATCTTTCGGGGACTACTCCTACGAGCAGTACTTC

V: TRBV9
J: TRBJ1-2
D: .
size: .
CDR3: CASSPWWGIDGYTF
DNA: TGTGCCAGCAGCCCTTGGTGGGGCATTGATGGCTACACCTTC

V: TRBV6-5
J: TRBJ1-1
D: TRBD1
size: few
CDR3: CASRTRTTGAPEAFF
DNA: TGTGCCAGCAGAACCCGAACGACAGGGGCCCCTGAAGCTTTCTTT

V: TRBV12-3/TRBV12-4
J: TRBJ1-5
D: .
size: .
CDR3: CASSLPGGIQHF
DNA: TGTGCCAGCAGTTTACCCGGGGGGATCCAGCATTTT

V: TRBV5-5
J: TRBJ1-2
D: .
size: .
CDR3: CASSIIPQEIYGYTF
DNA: TGTGCCAGCAGCATAATCCCCCAGGAGATCTATGGCTACACCTTC

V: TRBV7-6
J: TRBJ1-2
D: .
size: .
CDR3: CASSLGMTGSYGYTF
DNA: TGTGCCAGCAGCTTAGGGATGACAGGAAGCTATGGCTACACCTTC

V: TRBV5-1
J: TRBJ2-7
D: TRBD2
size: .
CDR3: CASSLGSASGDEQYF
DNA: TGCGCCAGCAGCTTGGGATCCGCTAGCGGCGACGAGCAGTACTTC

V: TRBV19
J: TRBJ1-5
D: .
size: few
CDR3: CASSPQLVQPQHF
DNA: TGTGCCAGTAGTCCGCAGTTGGTTCAGCCCCAGCATTTT

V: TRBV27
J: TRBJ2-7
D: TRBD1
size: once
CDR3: CASSFRQGVFSEQYF
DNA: TGTGCCAGCAGTTTTAGGCAGGGGGTTTTCTCCGAGCAGTACTTC

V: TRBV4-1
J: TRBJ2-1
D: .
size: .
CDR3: CASRGALGKEQFF
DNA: TGCGCCAGCCGGGGGGCCCTGGGCAAGGAGCAGTTCTTC

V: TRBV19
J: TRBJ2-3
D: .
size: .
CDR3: CASSPGSILDTQYF
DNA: TGTGCCAGTAGTCCCGGAAGCATCTTAGATACGCAGTATTTT

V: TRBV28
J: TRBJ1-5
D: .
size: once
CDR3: CASSFRVTGRGQPQHF
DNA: TGTGCCAGCAGTTTCCGGGTAACAGGGAGGGGTCAGCCCCAGCATTTT

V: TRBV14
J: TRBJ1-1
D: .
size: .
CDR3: CASSQAMAEGGTEAFF
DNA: TGTGCCAGCAGCCAGGCTATGGCGGAGGGCGGCACTGAAGCTTTCTTT

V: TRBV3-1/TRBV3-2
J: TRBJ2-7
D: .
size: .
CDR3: CASSQGSSSSYEQYF
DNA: TGTGCCAGCAGCCAAGGGTCCAGCAGCTCCTACGAGCAGTACTTC

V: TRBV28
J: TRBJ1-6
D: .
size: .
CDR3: CASRTGSYNSPLHF
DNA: TGTGCCAGTAGAACAGGAAGCTATAATTCACCCCTCCACTTT

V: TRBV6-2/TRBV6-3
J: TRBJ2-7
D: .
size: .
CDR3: CASSYLGGSTYEQYF
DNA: TGTGCCAGCAGTTACCTGGGCGGCTCTACCTACGAGCAGTACTTC

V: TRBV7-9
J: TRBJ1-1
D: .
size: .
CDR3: CASSLGQNEAFF
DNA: TGTGCCAGCAGCTTAGGACAGAACGAAGCTTTCTTT

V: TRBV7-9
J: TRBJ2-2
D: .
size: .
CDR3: CASSLDGASRELFF
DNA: TGTGCCAGCAGCTTGGACGGGGCTAGCCGGGAGCTGTTTTTT

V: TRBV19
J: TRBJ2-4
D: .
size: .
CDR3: CATIGRAKNIQYF
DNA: TGTGCCACTATCGGTAGGGCCAAAAACATTCAGTACTTC

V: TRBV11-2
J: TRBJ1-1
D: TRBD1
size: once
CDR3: CASSASDRSREAFF
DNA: TGTGCCAGCAGCGCATCGGACAGGTCGAGGGAAGCTTTCTTT

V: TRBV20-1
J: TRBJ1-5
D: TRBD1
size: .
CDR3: CSASGGGGTGNQPQHF
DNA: TGCAGTGCCAGTGGGGGAGGCGGGACAGGGAATCAGCCCCAGCATTTT

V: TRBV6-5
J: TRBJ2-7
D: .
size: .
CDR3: CASSSPGTAHAYEQYF
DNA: TGTGCCAGCAGTTCCCCCGGGACGGCGCACGCCTACGAGCAGTACTTC

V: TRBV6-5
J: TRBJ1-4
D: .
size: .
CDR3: CASSRDRFDEKLFF
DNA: TGTGCCAGCAGTCGAGACAGGTTTGATGAAAAACTGTTTTTT

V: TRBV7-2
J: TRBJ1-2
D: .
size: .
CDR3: CASSLLWQLGNGYTF
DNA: TGTGCCAGCAGCTTACTCTGGCAGCTTGGAAACGGCTACACCTTC

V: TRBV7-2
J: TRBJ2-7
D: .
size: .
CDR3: CASSLAFAGAYEQYF
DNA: TGTGCCAGCAGCTTAGCTTTCGCAGGGGCCTACGAGCAGTACTTC

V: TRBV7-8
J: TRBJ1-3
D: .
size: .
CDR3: CASIQEDLTGNGNTIYF
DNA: TGTGCCAGCATCCAAGAGGACCTGACTGGGAATGGAAACACCATATATTTT

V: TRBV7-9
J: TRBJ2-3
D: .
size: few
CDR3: CASSLAQSTDTQYF
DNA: TGTGCCAGCAGCTTAGCACAAAGCACAGATACGCAGTATTTT

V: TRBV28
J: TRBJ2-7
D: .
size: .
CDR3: CASSSSSYEQYF
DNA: TGTGCCAGCAGTTCCAGCTCCTACGAGCAGTACTTC

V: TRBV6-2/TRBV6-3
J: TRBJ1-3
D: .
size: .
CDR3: CASSYSPPGAFSGNTIYF
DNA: TGTGCCAGCAGTTACTCCCCGCCGGGAGCCTTCTCTGGAAACACCATATATTTT

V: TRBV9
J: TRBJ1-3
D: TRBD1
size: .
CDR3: CASSVSGTGENTIYF
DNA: TGTGCCAGCAGCGTATCCGGGACAGGGGAAAACACCATATATTTT

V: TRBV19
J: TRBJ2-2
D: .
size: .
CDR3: CASSIEGNTGELFF
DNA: TGTGCCAGTAGTATAGAGGGGAACACCGGGGAGCTGTTTTTT

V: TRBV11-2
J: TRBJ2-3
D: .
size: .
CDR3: CASSLDDRIRQYF
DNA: TGTGCCAGCAGCTTAGATGACAGGATAAGGCAGTATTTT

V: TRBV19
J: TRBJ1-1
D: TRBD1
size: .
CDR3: CASSPSTGGLYIEAFF
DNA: TGTGCCAGTAGTCCTTCGACAGGGGGCCTTTACATTGAAGCTTTCTTT

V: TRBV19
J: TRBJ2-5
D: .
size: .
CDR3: CASSMGQVGETQYF
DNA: TGTGCCAGTAGTATGGGGCAGGTGGGGGAGACCCAGTACTTC

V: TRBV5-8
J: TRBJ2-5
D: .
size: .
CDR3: CASSVLQQETQYF
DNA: TGTGCCAGCTCAGTACTACAGCAAGAGACCCAGTACTTC

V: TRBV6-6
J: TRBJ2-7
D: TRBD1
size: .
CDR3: CASNRDSSYEQYF
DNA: TGTGCCAGCAACCGGGACAGTTCCTACGAGCAGTACTTC

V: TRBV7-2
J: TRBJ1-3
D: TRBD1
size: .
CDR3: CASSLGSGGAGNTIYF
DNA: TGTGCCAGCAGCTTAGGGTCAGGGGGAGCTGGAAACACCATATATTTT

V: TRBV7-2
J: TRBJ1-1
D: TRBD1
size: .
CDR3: CASSSQGGLHEAFF
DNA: TGTGCCAGCAGCTCGCAGGGGGGCCTTCATGAAGCTTTCTTT

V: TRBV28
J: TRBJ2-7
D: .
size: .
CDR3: CASSSTQGRGNF
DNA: TGTGCCAGCAGTTCAACCCAAGGGAGGGGGAACTTC

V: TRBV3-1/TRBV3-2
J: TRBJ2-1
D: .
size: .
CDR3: CASSQGGISYNEQFF
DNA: TGTGCCAGCAGCCAAGGGGGCATCTCCTACAATGAGCAGTTCTTC

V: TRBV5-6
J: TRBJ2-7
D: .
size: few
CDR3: CASSPWAAYEQYF
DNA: TGTGCCAGCAGTCCCTGGGCAGCCTACGAGCAGTACTTC

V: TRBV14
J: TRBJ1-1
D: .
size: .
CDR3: CASSQGGGAMGTEAFF
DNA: TGTGCCAGCAGCCAAGGCGGGGGGGCGATGGGGACTGAAGCTTTCTTT

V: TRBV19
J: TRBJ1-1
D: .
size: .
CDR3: CASSLVGMNTEAFF
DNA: TGTGCCAGTAGTTTGGTGGGCATGAACACTGAAGCTTTCTTT

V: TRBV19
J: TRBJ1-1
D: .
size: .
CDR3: CASSIDNRELRGDTEAFF
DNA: TGTGCCAGTAGCATAGACAACAGGGAACTTCGTGGTGACACTGAAGCTTTCTTT

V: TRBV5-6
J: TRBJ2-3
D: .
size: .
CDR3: CASSSPGLAADTQYF
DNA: TGTGCCAGCAGCTCTCCGGGGCTCGCGGCCGATACGCAGTATTTT

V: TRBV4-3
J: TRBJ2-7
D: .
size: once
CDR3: CASSQDSRGYEQYF
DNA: TGCGCCAGCAGCCAAGATTCCAGGGGCTACGAGCAGTACTTC